A selection of T cell receptor beta chains follows, all from one sample in a study of OX40 agonist ivuxolimab in advanced cancers. Repertoires were generated with immunoSEQ multiplex PCR, while TCRdb's copy carries only in-frame clones and drops some. The sample lists about 19,000 clones; roughly 79% were seen once. The sample in question was CD4+ or CD8+ T cells sorted from blood, obtained in a trial of the OX40 agonist ivuxolimab. All receptors come from an adult with an advanced solid tumor such as melanoma, head and neck, liver or kidney cancer. CDR3s include the opening cysteine and the closing phenylalanine or tryptophan. D genes are given only for firm matches. Clone size is shown for a subset of rows, as once, few, many or a class of expanded clone.

CDR3 length: 15; D gene: NA; V gene: TRBV6-1; J gene: TRBJ1-5; clone size: NA; CDR3 DNA: TGTGCCAGCAGTGAATGGAGTTATAGCAATCAGCCCCAGCATTTT; CDR3 protein: CASSEWSYSNQPQHF
CDR3 length: 17; D gene: NA; V gene: TRBV5-4; J gene: TRBJ1-2; clone size: NA; CDR3 DNA: TGTGCCAGCAGCTTGGATGAAGGCCGCCGTAGTAACTATGGCTACACCTTC; CDR3 protein: CASSLDEGRRSNYGYTF
CDR3 length: 15; D gene: NA; V gene: TRBV2; J gene: TRBJ1-3; clone size: few; CDR3 DNA: TGTGCCAGCAGTGAAAGCCCAAGCTCTGGAAACACCATATATTTT; CDR3 protein: CASSESPSSGNTIYF
CDR3 length: 11; D gene: NA; V gene: TRBV4-1; J gene: TRBJ2-7; clone size: NA; CDR3 DNA: TGCGCCAGCAGCCAAGGGGCCGAGCAGTACTTC; CDR3 protein: CASSQGAEQYF
CDR3 length: 15; D gene: NA; V gene: TRBV5-5; J gene: TRBJ2-7; clone size: NA; CDR3 DNA: TGTGCCAGCAGGGGATATTCGGACTACTCCTACGAGCAGTACTTC; CDR3 protein: CASRGYSDYSYEQYF
CDR3 length: 14; D gene: NA; V gene: TRBV6-5; J gene: TRBJ2-1; clone size: NA; CDR3 DNA: TGTGCCAGCAGTGAGGGGCTAGCGTCCAATGAGCAGTTCTTC; CDR3 protein: CASSEGLASNEQFF
CDR3 length: 18; D gene: TRBD1; V gene: TRBV10-1; J gene: TRBJ1-5; clone size: NA; CDR3 DNA: TGCGCCAGCAGTGAACCGCCGGGACAGCTTTATAGCAATCAGCCCCAGCATTTT; CDR3 protein: CASSEPPGQLYSNQPQHF
CDR3 length: 15; D gene: TRBD2; V gene: TRBV5-4; J gene: TRBJ2-7; clone size: NA; CDR3 DNA: TGTGCCAGCAGCTTGGGGACTAGCGTTAGTAACGAGCAGTACTTC; CDR3 protein: CASSLGTSVSNEQYF
CDR3 length: 15; D gene: NA; V gene: TRBV6-5; J gene: TRBJ2-7; clone size: NA; CDR3 DNA: TGTGCCAGCAGAACCCCCGGGATGAGCTCCTACGAGCAGTACTTC; CDR3 protein: CASRTPGMSSYEQYF
CDR3 length: 14; D gene: NA; V gene: TRBV9; J gene: TRBJ1-1; clone size: NA; CDR3 DNA: TGTGCCAGCAGGCAAATAACGTCGAACACTGAAGCTTTCTTT; CDR3 protein: CASRQITSNTEAFF
CDR3 length: 18; D gene: TRBD1; V gene: TRBV7-3; J gene: TRBJ2-3; clone size: NA; CDR3 DNA: TGTGCCAGCAGCTTAACTGCCCCGGGACAGGGGTATGCAGATACGCAGTATTTT; CDR3 protein: CASSLTAPGQGYADTQYF
CDR3 length: 15; D gene: NA; V gene: TRBV5-1; J gene: TRBJ1-1; clone size: NA; CDR3 DNA: TGCGCCAGCAGCTTGGAGGGGACACATAACACTGAAGCTTTCTTT; CDR3 protein: CASSLEGTHNTEAFF
CDR3 length: 14; D gene: NA; V gene: TRBV27; J gene: TRBJ2-7; clone size: NA; CDR3 DNA: TGTGCCAGCAGTTACTGGGGCGGCTCCTACGAGCAGTACTTC; CDR3 protein: CASSYWGGSYEQYF
CDR3 length: 13; D gene: NA; V gene: TRBV6-6; J gene: TRBJ1-2; clone size: NA; CDR3 DNA: TGTGCCAGCAGCGCTCAGGACAGAAATGGCTACACCTTC; CDR3 protein: CASSAQDRNGYTF
CDR3 length: 16; D gene: TRBD1; V gene: TRBV9; J gene: TRBJ1-2; clone size: NA; CDR3 DNA: TGTGCCAGCAGCGGCCAGGACAGGGGCTATATCTATGGCTACACCTTC; CDR3 protein: CASSGQDRGYIYGYTF
CDR3 length: 15; D gene: TRBD1; V gene: TRBV19; J gene: TRBJ2-7; clone size: once; CDR3 DNA: TGTGCCAGTAGTGGGGGGACAGGGGAGAATTACGAGCAGTACTTC; CDR3 protein: CASSGGTGENYEQYF
CDR3 length: 11; D gene: NA; V gene: TRBV7-8; J gene: TRBJ1-3; clone size: NA; CDR3 DNA: TGTGCCAGCAGCCCTGGAAACACCATATATTTT; CDR3 protein: CASSPGNTIYF
CDR3 length: 17; D gene: NA; V gene: TRBV23-1; J gene: TRBJ1-5; clone size: medium-sized; CDR3 DNA: TGCGCCAGCAGTCAGTCCGCCTGTGGGGTCTGGGATCAGCCCCAGCATTTT; CDR3 protein: CASSQSACGVWDQPQHF
CDR3 length: 13; D gene: NA; V gene: TRBV6-5; J gene: TRBJ1-2; clone size: NA; CDR3 DNA: TGTGCCAGCAGTTACTCGGGCGGGACTGGCTACACCTTC; CDR3 protein: CASSYSGGTGYTF
CDR3 length: 14; D gene: NA; V gene: TRBV7-6; J gene: TRBJ2-1; clone size: NA; CDR3 DNA: TGTGCCAGCAGCGCAGGGGGAGGGTACAATGAGCAGTTCTTC; CDR3 protein: CASSAGGGYNEQFF
CDR3 length: 14; D gene: NA; V gene: TRBV4-3; J gene: TRBJ2-7; clone size: NA; CDR3 DNA: TGCGCCAGCAGCCAGGAGCGCGGATCCTACGAGCAGTACTTC; CDR3 protein: CASSQERGSYEQYF
CDR3 length: 19; D gene: TRBD2; V gene: TRBV27; J gene: TRBJ2-3; clone size: NA; CDR3 DNA: TGTGCCAGCAGTTTATCGGGCATTTTAGCGGGACGCAGCACAGATACGCAGTATTTT; CDR3 protein: CASSLSGILAGRSTDTQYF
CDR3 length: 14; D gene: TRBD2; V gene: TRBV7-9; J gene: TRBJ2-1; clone size: NA; CDR3 DNA: TGTGCCAGCAGCTTAGGACTAGCGGGGGGTGAGCAGTTCTTC; CDR3 protein: CASSLGLAGGEQFF
CDR3 length: 16; D gene: NA; V gene: TRBV25-1; J gene: TRBJ2-7; clone size: NA; CDR3 DNA: TGTGCCAGCAGTGATCGCGGGAGCTTCAAGGGGGGCGAGCAGTACTTC; CDR3 protein: CASSDRGSFKGGEQYF
CDR3 length: 15; D gene: TRBD1; V gene: TRBV19; J gene: TRBJ2-7; clone size: NA; CDR3 DNA: TGTGCCAGTACCCCGGGACAGGGGAGGGGGTACGAGCAGTACTTC; CDR3 protein: CASTPGQGRGYEQYF
CDR3 length: 17; D gene: TRBD2; V gene: TRBV7-6; J gene: TRBJ2-5; clone size: NA; CDR3 DNA: TGTGCCAGTCTACGCGGGGCAGGGTCTAGCGGGAGTGAGACCCAGTACTTC; CDR3 protein: CASLRGAGSSGSETQYF
CDR3 length: 12; D gene: NA; V gene: TRBV6-1; J gene: TRBJ1-1; clone size: NA; CDR3 DNA: TGTGCCAGCAGCATAGACGGAATAGAAGCTTTCTTT; CDR3 protein: CASSIDGIEAFF
CDR3 length: 16; D gene: NA; V gene: TRBV7-8; J gene: TRBJ2-1; clone size: once; CDR3 DNA: TGTGCCAGCAGCTTAGTGGTGGGAGGCTTCTACAATGAGCAGTTCTTC; CDR3 protein: CASSLVVGGFYNEQFF
CDR3 length: 14; D gene: NA; V gene: TRBV6-5; J gene: TRBJ1-1; clone size: NA; CDR3 DNA: TGTGCCAGCACCCCCCCCGGAGGGATCCCTGAAGCTTTCTTT; CDR3 protein: CASTPPGGIPEAFF
CDR3 length: 14; D gene: NA; V gene: TRBV11-2; J gene: TRBJ1-6; clone size: NA; CDR3 DNA: TGTGCCAGCAGCTACTGGACAGCGACCTCACCCCTCCACTTT; CDR3 protein: CASSYWTATSPLHF
CDR3 length: 13; D gene: NA; V gene: TRBV7-2; J gene: TRBJ2-5; clone size: NA; CDR3 DNA: TGTGCCAGCAGCTTGGCGCTAGAAGAGACCCAGTACTTC; CDR3 protein: CASSLALEETQYF
CDR3 length: 15; D gene: NA; V gene: TRBV7-9; J gene: TRBJ2-7; clone size: once; CDR3 DNA: TGTGCCAGCAGCCCACCGGCTGGTCGCGGGGACGAGCAGTACTTC; CDR3 protein: CASSPPAGRGDEQYF
CDR3 length: 18; D gene: TRBD1; V gene: TRBV7-9; J gene: TRBJ2-4; clone size: NA; CDR3 DNA: TGTGCCAGCAGCTTAGGCTCAGGCCTGACAGGGGCGACAAACATTCAGTACTTC; CDR3 protein: CASSLGSGLTGATNIQYF
CDR3 length: 13; D gene: TRBD2; V gene: TRBV7-9; J gene: TRBJ2-2; clone size: NA; CDR3 DNA: TGTGCCAGCAGACCTGGGGAGGGCGGGGAGCTGTTTTTT; CDR3 protein: CASRPGEGGELFF
CDR3 length: 10; D gene: NA; V gene: TRBV28; J gene: TRBJ2-1; clone size: once; CDR3 DNA: TGTGCCAGCGGACACAATGAGCAGTTCTTC; CDR3 protein: CASGHNEQFF
CDR3 length: 11; D gene: NA; V gene: TRBV6-6; J gene: TRBJ2-7; clone size: NA; CDR3 DNA: TGTGCCAGCAGTGCACTATACGAGCAGTACTTC; CDR3 protein: CASSALYEQYF
CDR3 length: 14; D gene: NA; V gene: TRBV6-1; J gene: TRBJ2-7; clone size: NA; CDR3 DNA: TGTGCCAGCAGTGAATACGGGCCCCCCTACGAGCAGTACTTC; CDR3 protein: CASSEYGPPYEQYF
CDR3 length: 13; D gene: NA; V gene: TRBV19; J gene: TRBJ2-5; clone size: NA; CDR3 DNA: TGTGCCAGTGGATTGCGGGTGTGGGAGACCCAGTACTTC; CDR3 protein: CASGLRVWETQYF
CDR3 length: 13; D gene: NA; V gene: TRBV19; J gene: TRBJ1-1; clone size: NA; CDR3 DNA: TGTGCCAGTAGGCTGAACTTGAACACTGAAGCTTTCTTT; CDR3 protein: CASRLNLNTEAFF
CDR3 length: 12; D gene: NA; V gene: TRBV30; J gene: TRBJ2-1; clone size: NA; CDR3 DNA: TGTGCCTGGAGTGTGTTGGGAAATGAGCAGTTCTTC; CDR3 protein: CAWSVLGNEQFF
CDR3 length: 15; D gene: TRBD2; V gene: TRBV2; J gene: TRBJ2-5; clone size: NA; CDR3 DNA: TGTGCCAGCAGTTTACTAGCGGGGAGACAAGAGACCCAGTACTTC; CDR3 protein: CASSLLAGRQETQYF
CDR3 length: 13; D gene: NA; V gene: TRBV7-7; J gene: TRBJ2-3; clone size: NA; CDR3 DNA: TGTGCCAGCAGCTTACAGAGCACAGATACGCAGTATTTT; CDR3 protein: CASSLQSTDTQYF
CDR3 length: 13; D gene: NA; V gene: TRBV10-2; J gene: TRBJ2-1; clone size: NA; CDR3 DNA: TGCGCCAGCATCGACCCGGCCTACAATGAGCAGTTCTTC; CDR3 protein: CASIDPAYNEQFF
CDR3 length: 14; D gene: NA; V gene: TRBV6-5; J gene: TRBJ1-4; clone size: NA; CDR3 DNA: TGTGCCAGCAGTTACCGTGGGGGGGATGAAAAACTGTTTTTT; CDR3 protein: CASSYRGGDEKLFF
CDR3 length: 19; D gene: NA; V gene: TRBV27; J gene: TRBJ2-7; clone size: few; CDR3 DNA: TGTGCCAGCAGTTTATTTGGGGGGGCCGGTCGATTAGATCCCTACGAGCAGTACTTC; CDR3 protein: CASSLFGGAGRLDPYEQYF
CDR3 length: 15; D gene: TRBD2; V gene: TRBV4-1; J gene: TRBJ2-7; clone size: medium-sized; CDR3 DNA: TGCGCCAGCAGCCAAGAGGGGCGGGGGACCTACGAGCAGTACTTC; CDR3 protein: CASSQEGRGTYEQYF
CDR3 length: 17; D gene: TRBD2; V gene: TRBV4-2; J gene: TRBJ2-1; clone size: NA; CDR3 DNA: TGTGCCAGCAGCCAAAATGATCCGGGACTAGCGAATAATGAGCAGTTCTTC; CDR3 protein: CASSQNDPGLANNEQFF
CDR3 length: 13; D gene: NA; V gene: TRBV5-1; J gene: TRBJ2-1; clone size: once; CDR3 DNA: TGCGCCAGCAGCCCCACGGGCCCCAATGAGCAGTTCTTC; CDR3 protein: CASSPTGPNEQFF
CDR3 length: 16; D gene: NA; V gene: TRBV2; J gene: TRBJ1-1; clone size: NA; CDR3 DNA: TGTGCCAGCAGCTACGTCCTCAGGGGTCTGAACACTGAAGCTTTCTTT; CDR3 protein: CASSYVLRGLNTEAFF
CDR3 length: 13; D gene: NA; V gene: TRBV2; J gene: TRBJ2-1; clone size: few; CDR3 DNA: TGTGCCAGCAGTGAAGCAGGGGGGAATGAGCAGTTCTTC; CDR3 protein: CASSEAGGNEQFF
CDR3 length: 16; D gene: NA; V gene: TRBV9; J gene: TRBJ1-1; clone size: NA; CDR3 DNA: TGTGCCAGCAGCGACCCCCGGACAGCCATGAACACTGAAGCTTTCTTT; CDR3 protein: CASSDPRTAMNTEAFF